Below are 21 T cell receptor beta chains sequenced from a single sample in a study of T cells in Graves' hyperthyroidism and ophthalmopathy (dated by TCRdb to the late 2010s). Library construction relied on multiplex PCR. Sequenced using an Illumina HiSeq 2000. TCR beta CDR3 regions were amplified from RNA transcripts. The TCR CDR3 was subjected to a first round of RT-PCR using the HTBI primer set and the Qiagen OneStep RT-PCR kit. TCRdb redid the processing of the public reads, applying fastp at Q25 and MiXCR, and retained in-frame beta chains. Duplicate CDR3 protein sequences are folded into a single record with the most common DNA and genes. This sample lists more than 450,000 distinct CDR3 sequences; just under 20% were detected once. 47% of the sample lies in the top ten. The sequenced sample consisted of blood. These receptors were taken from a middle-aged man with Graves' ophthalmopathy.

This chain uses TRBV27 with TRBJ1-4, with TRBD1 matching 7 bases. CDR3 length: 14 residues. V gave up 4 bases and J gave up 6 bases; unmatched junction bases: 5. Per germline, CDR1 MNHEY and CDR2 SMNVEV (reference sequence). The CDR3 DNA sequence: TGTGCCAGCAGTTGGGGAGGGGGCTATGAAAAACTGTTTTTT. Its protein is CASSWGGGYEKLFF.

V gene TRBV7-9 combines with J gene TRBJ2-1, with 10 bases lining up with TRBD2. The CDR3 contains 15 residues. With 5 bases clipped from V and 7 bases from J, the junction kept 8 bases outside the gene matches. Germline V gene sequence: CDR1 SEHNR, CDR2 FQNEAQ (reference sequence). The chain's CDR3 is CASSVTSGNRNEQFF. Here the CDR3 DNA reads TGTGCCAGCAGCGTTACTAGCGGGAATCGGAATGAGCAGTTCTTC.

This clonotype showed up many times. The gene calls are TRBV20-1 and TRBJ1-2; perhaps TRBD1 as D (6 bases). Trimming left V 1 base short and J 4 bases short, with 13 bases between. The CDR3 is 14 residues long. Germline CDR1 and CDR2: DFQATT and SNEGSKA (reference sequence). The chain's CDR3 is CSARGGGAIYGYTF. Written as DNA, the CDR3 is TGCAGTGCTAGAGGAGGGGGGGCAATCTATGGCTACACCTTC.

This chain connects TRBV5-4 to TRBJ2-1, with 7 bases identical to TRBD1. Germline trimming cut 1 base from V and 2 bases from J; bases unmatched to any gene: 6. CDR3 size: 16 residues. Germline lookup yields CDR1 SGHNT and CDR2 YYREEE (reference sequence). The CDR3 DNA reads TGTGCCAGCAGCTTGTCCGCGACAGGGACCTACAATGAGCAGTTCTTC. It translates to CASSLSATGTYNEQFF.

In this sample, this clonotype turned up a few times. The junction departs from the called germline gene at one end, perhaps through a read error. The chain combines TRBV12-3 or TRBV12-4 with TRBJ2-1; 9 bases align to TRBD2. This CDR3 region has 15 residues. CDR3: CASRLAGAMGNEQFF. In DNA form, the CDR3 reads TGTGCCAGCAGGTTAGCGGGGGCAATGGGGAATGAGCAGTTCTTC.

Of note for this clonotype: Just one base apart from a much larger clone, this may be a read error. This chain connects TRBV18 to TRBJ1-4; the D gene is possibly TRBD1 (6 bases). Between the trimmed V and J ends, which lost 7 bases and 7 bases, there was a span of 13 bases. Germline V gives CDR1 KGHSH, CDR2 LQKENI. The CDR3 runs to 13 residues. CDR3 residues: CASLEQGGEKLFF. The CDR3 DNA is TGTGCCAGCTTGGAACAGGGTGGTGAAAAACTGTTTTTT.

V is TRBV5-1 and J is TRBJ1-2; the D gene is possibly TRBD1 (6 bases). The germline V and J ends were trimmed by 4 bases and 0 bases, with 13 bases remaining between them. This CDR3 comprises 15 residues. CDR1 is SGHRS and CDR2 is YFSETQ in the germline V gene. The CDR3, as DNA: TGCGCCAGCAGCGAGGGTGAGGGGGCTAACTATGGCTACACCTTC. This translates into CASSEGEGANYGYTF.

The rearrangement uses TRBV19 and TRBJ2-2; 8 nucleotides agree with TRBD1. This CDR3 is built from 16 residues. CDR1 and CDR2 from the germline V gene are LNHDA and SQIVND (reference sequence). The V and J ends lost 6 bases and 5 bases, in that order; junction bases with no gene match: 11. The CDR3 DNA sequence: TGTGCCAGTAGAGTGGACAGGGTGGATCGGACCGGGGAGCTGTTTTTT. It is translated as CASRVDRVDRTGELFF.

This clonotype was seen at least ten times. As DNA, the CDR3 is TGTGCCAGCAGTGAAGCGCTTCGGGGGACAGGGGCCAGGGCCTACGAGCAGTACTTC. Translating it yields CASSEALRGTGARAYEQYF. The chain couples TRBV6-1 to TRBJ2-7; 10 positions agree with TRBD1. This CDR3 is built from 19 residues. The ends lost 0 bases at V and 2 bases at J; junction bases unmatched: 13. The germline gives CDR1 MNHNS, CDR2 SASEGT.

The rearrangement links TRBV5-1 to TRBJ2-5, with D tentatively TRBD1 (6 bases). Germline lookup yields CDR1 SGHRS and CDR2 YFSETQ. V lost 3 bases, J lost 4 bases, and 13 bases lay in between. This CDR3 contains 14 residues. The CDR3 nucleotides are TGCGCCAGCAGCTCGTTCCTCAGGGGAGAGACCCAGTACTTC. This encodes CASSSFLRGETQYF. Full variable domain (missing parts from reference TRBV5-1 and TRBJ2-5): KAGVTQTPRYLIKTRGQQVTLSCSPISGHRSVSWYQQTPGQGLQFLFEYFSETQRNKGNFPGRFSGRQFSNSRSEMNVSTLELGDSALYLCASSSFLRGETQYFGPGTRLLVL.

Turning to this clonotype: A much larger clone lies a single base off, so this may be a read error. The chain recombines TRBV7-2 with TRBJ2-1; perhaps D is TRBD1 or TRBD2 (6 bases each). Germline assignment: CDR1 SGHTA and CDR2 FQGNSA. CDR3 length equals 18 residues. Here the CDR3 reads CASSLGGGGTSSYNEQLF. CDR3 coding DNA: TGTGCCAGCAGCTTAGGAGGAGGGGGGACATCCTCCTACAATGAGCAGTTATTC.

Comment on this clonotype: A much larger clone lies a single base off, so this may be a read error. The gene calls are TRBV6-1 and TRBJ1-1; D is unclear. Trimming stripped 8 bases from V and 1 base from J, with 5 bases between. The germline V gene encodes CDR1 MNHNS and CDR2 SASEGT. CDR3 size: 11 residues. This CDR3 is CASGGNTEAFF. CDR3 DNA: TGTGCCAGCGGTGGGAACACTGAAGCTTTCTTT.

This clonotype showed up just a few times. The chain joins TRBV7-9 to TRBJ2-5, with TRBD2 identical over 8 bases. The germline V gene has CDR1 SEHNR and CDR2 FQNEAQ (reference sequence). V gave up 5 bases and J gave up 4 bases; unmatched junction bases: 18. The CDR3 has 18 residues. The CDR3 region is CASSPDGYGRALAETQYF. CDR3 sequence (DNA): TGTGCCAGCAGCCCAGACGGGTACGGGAGGGCCCTCGCAGAGACCCAGTACTTC.

The chain carries TRBV2 and TRBJ1-6; D not resolved. This CDR3 contains 12 residues. V was trimmed by 4 bases and J by 7 bases, leaving 5 bases between them. From germline, CDR1 is SNHLY and CDR2 FYNNEI. CDR3 nucleotides: TGTGCCAGCAGTGCCTCGAATTCACCCCTCCACTTT. Translated, it gives CASSASNSPLHF.

The chain is built from TRBV6-1 and TRBJ1-6; unclear D gene. The length of the CDR3 is 14 residues. V lost 6 bases to trimming and J lost 6 bases, with 12 bases between them. CDR1 and CDR2 from the germline V gene are MNHNS and SASEGT. The CDR3 nucleotides are TGTGCCAGCAGCCCTGACGGAACTAATTCACCCCTCCACTTT. Its protein is CASSPDGTNSPLHF.

This chain joins TRBV20-1 and TRBJ2-3, with 9 nucleotides matching TRBD2. The CDR3 has 18 residues. The junction had 14 bases not matched to a gene; V was cut back by 2 bases and J by 2 bases. In germline, CDR1 is DFQATT, CDR2 SNEGSKA (reference sequence). In DNA form, the CDR3 reads TGCAGTGCTAGATGGAGGGGTTCGGGCGGGGGGGCCACAGATACGCAGTATTTT. Translation gives CSARWRGSGGGATDTQYF.

This clonotype was seen only a few times. The gene calls are TRBV20-1 and TRBJ1-1; unclear D gene. This CDR3 region has 14 residues. CDR1 is DFQATT and CDR2 is SNEGSKA in the germline V gene (reference sequence). Trimming pared 0 bases from V and 0 bases from J, leaving 8 bases between. The CDR3 bases are TGCAGTGCTAGAGATAATTACGTGAACACTGAAGCTTTCTTT. Translation: CSARDNYVNTEAFF.

This clonotype was seen repeatedly, ten times or more. The V call is TRBV2, the J call TRBJ2-5; TRBD2 aligns across 7 bases. With 7 bases clipped from V and 4 bases from J, the junction kept 12 bases outside the gene matches. Germline V gene lookup returns CDR1 SNHLY and CDR2 FYNNEI. This CDR3 contains 15 residues. CDR3 sequence (DNA): TGTGCCAGCACCCGGGGAGGGGTAGCGACAGAGACCCAGTACTTC. Its translation is CASTRGGVATETQYF.

At least ten counts were recorded for this clonotype. The rearrangement uses TRBV28 and TRBJ2-7; 9 nucleotides line up with TRBD1. The CDR3 sequence is 14 residues long. Per germline, CDR1 MDHEN and CDR2 SYDVKM. V was pared by 4 bases and J by 6 bases, with 7 bases of the junction left unmatched. The CDR3 region has the DNA TGTGCCAGCAGTTCGGGACAGGGAGGACTCGAGCAGTACTTC. The encoded protein is CASSSGQGGLEQYF.

The chain couples TRBV29-1 to TRBJ2-5; D perhaps matches TRBD2 (5 bases). Between the trimmed V and J ends, which lost 6 bases and 2 bases, there was a span of 16 bases. CDR1 and CDR2 from the germline V gene are SQVTM and ANQGSEA. The CDR3 has 14 amino acids. In nucleotides, the CDR3 is TGCAGCGTCTTGAAGTCGGGGATTCAAGAGACCCAGTACTTC. Its protein is CSVLKSGIQETQYF.

This clonotype was recorded a few times. The chain is built from TRBV18 and TRBJ2-5; perhaps TRBD1 as D (5 bases). Trimming removed 2 bases from V and 4 bases from J, with 11 bases in between. In germline, CDR1 is KGHSH, CDR2 LQKENI. The CDR3 runs to 14 residues. In DNA form, the CDR3 reads TGTGCCAGCTCACCATCGGCAGGGCGAGAGACCCAGTACTTC. Translated: CASSPSAGRETQYF.